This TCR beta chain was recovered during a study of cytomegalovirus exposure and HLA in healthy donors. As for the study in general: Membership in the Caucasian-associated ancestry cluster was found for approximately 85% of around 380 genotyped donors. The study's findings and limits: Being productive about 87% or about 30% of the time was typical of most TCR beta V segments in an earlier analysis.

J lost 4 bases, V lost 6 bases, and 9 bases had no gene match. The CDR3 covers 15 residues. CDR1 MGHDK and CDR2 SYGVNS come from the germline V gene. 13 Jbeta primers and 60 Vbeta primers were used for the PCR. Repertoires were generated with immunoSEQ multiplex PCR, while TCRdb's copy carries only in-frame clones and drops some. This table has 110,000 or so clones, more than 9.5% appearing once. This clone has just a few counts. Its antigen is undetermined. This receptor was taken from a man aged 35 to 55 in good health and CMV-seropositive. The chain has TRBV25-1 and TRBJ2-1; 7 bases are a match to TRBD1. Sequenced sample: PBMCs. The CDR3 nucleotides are TGTGCCAGCAGAAGGGACAGCCAGCTTTACAATGAGCAGTTCTTC. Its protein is CASRRDSQLYNEQFF. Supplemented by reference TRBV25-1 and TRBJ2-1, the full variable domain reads EADIYQTPRYLVIGTGKKITLECSQTMGHDKMYWYQQDPGMELHLIHYSYGVNSTEKGDLSSESTVSRIRTEHFPLTLESARPSHTSQYLCASRRDSQLYNEQFFGPGTRLTVL.